Below are 11 T cell receptor beta chains sequenced from a single sample in a study of cytomegalovirus exposure and HLA in healthy donors (dated by TCRdb to 2016 to 2017). The library was generated by the immunoSEQ multiplex PCR assay. The multiplex PCR relied on a mix of 60 forward primers for TCR Vbeta segments and 13 reverse primers for TCR Jbeta segments. Held by TCRdb, this immuneACCESS table contains in-frame sequences only and omits some clones. Under half of the omission traces to an unresolved V gene where checked; the cause of the rest is unknown. This sample is represented by 90,000 to 130,000 clones; approximately 70% of them were singletons. 8% to 9.5% of the sample is in the top ten clones. What was sequenced was PBMCs. The receptors shown here come from a man aged 25 to 40 in good health and CMV-seropositive.

This chain links TRBV9 with TRBJ2-2; a possible D gene is TRBD1 (6 bases). Germline V gene lookup returns CDR1 SGDLS and CDR2 YYNGEE. The CDR3 sequence is 18 residues long. Trimming cost V 4 bases and J 0 bases, with 19 bases left between them. The CDR3 is CASSPRIGQPANTGELFF. CDR3 nucleotides: TGTGCCAGCAGCCCTAGAATCGGACAGCCCGCGAACACCGGGGAGCTGTTTTTT.

The chain uses TRBV27 and TRBJ2-4, with 10 bases fitting TRBD1. The trim removed 5 bases at V and 10 bases at J, leaving 8 bases unmatched. The CDR3 totals 14 residues. CDR1 is MNHEY and CDR2 is SMNVEV in the germline V gene (reference sequence). This CDR3 reads CASSPRQGAGIQYF. In DNA form, the CDR3 reads TGTGCCAGCAGTCCCAGACAGGGGGCTGGGATTCAGTACTTC.

This rearrangement joins TRBV6-4 to TRBJ2-2; D remains ambiguous. This CDR3 region has 16 residues. Germline V gene lookup returns CDR1 MRHNA and CDR2 SNTAGT. Trimming took 3 bases from V and 1 from J, leaving 12 bases between them. The CDR3 here is CASSEMGSQNTGELFF. In DNA form, the CDR3 reads TGTGCCAGCAGTGAAATGGGCTCCCAGAACACCGGGGAGCTGTTTTTT.

The rearrangement joins TRBV7-3 to TRBJ2-1; 8 bases are a match to TRBD2. CDR3 length equals 16 residues. The germline V gene encodes CDR1 SGHTA and CDR2 FQGTGA. J gave up 5 bases and V 7 bases, and 13 bases lay outside the gene matches. CDR3 coding DNA: TGTGCCAGCACCCCTTTCGGGCGGGAGGCCCACAATGAGCAGTTCTTC. Translation gives CASTPFGREAHNEQFF.

The chain combines TRBV6-5 with TRBJ1-1; 8 positions match TRBD1. The CDR3 consists of 14 residues. V lost 6 bases and J lost 3; bases outside the gene matches: 6. Germline CDR1 MNHEY, CDR2 SVGAGI. CDR3 bases: TGTGCCAGCAGCCCGACAGGGGTTGACACTGAAGCTTTCTTT. The encoded protein is CASSPTGVDTEAFF.

This sequence joins TRBV6-6 and TRBJ1-1; possible D gene TRBD1, 5 bases. CDR3 length equals 14 residues. Germline V gene data show CDR1 as MNHNY and CDR2 as SVGAGI (reference sequence). Trimming took 2 bases from V and 1 from J, leaving 8 bases between them. CDR3 amino acids: CASSYDRPNTEAFF. CDR3 DNA sequence: TGTGCCAGCAGTTACGACAGACCGAACACTGAAGCTTTCTTT.

The CDR3 DNA reads TGTGCCACCAGCTGGCCGGGACAACCTGACGGCTACACCTTC. Translating it yields CATSWPGQPDGYTF. This chain links TRBV15 with TRBJ1-2; weak D call: TRBD1 (6 bases). The V end was cut by 5 bases, the J end by 8 bases, with 18 bases between. This CDR3 has 14 residues. The V gene's germline CDR1 is LNHNV and CDR2 YYDKDF (reference sequence).

This chain links TRBV10-2 with TRBJ1-1; 7 bases fit TRBD1. The CDR3 contains 13 residues. Trimming cost V 7 bases and J 4 bases; bases outside gene matches: 6. In germline, CDR1 is WSHSY, CDR2 SAAADI. The DNA for the CDR3 is TGCGCCAGCACCCCGGCAGGGGGCACTGAAGCTTTCTTT. Translated: CASTPAGGTEAFF.

This clone was detected a few times. V gene TRBV7-2 combines with J gene TRBJ2-1; D is unclear. Trimming removed 1 base from V and 6 bases from J, with 10 bases in between. From germline, CDR1 is SGHTA and CDR2 FQGNSA. The CDR3 consists of 14 residues. The CDR3 sequence: CASSLGLALNEQFF. DNA for the CDR3: TGTGCCAGCAGCTTAGGGCTGGCCCTCAATGAGCAGTTCTTC.

The gene calls are TRBV7-2 and TRBJ2-1; D call uncertain. Trimming took off 2 bases at V and 5 bases at J, with 22 bases between the two ends. Germline CDR1 reads SGHTA; CDR2 reads FQGNSA. The CDR3 length is 18 residues. The CDR3 DNA reads TGTGCCAGCAGCTTATTCCAGACGGGTCCACCCCTGGACAATGAGCAGTTCTTC. It encodes CASSLFQTGPPLDNEQFF.

The V call is TRBV18, the J call TRBJ1-2; no clear D gene. CDR1 KGHSH and CDR2 LQKENI come from the germline V gene. Trimming left V 3 bases short and J 2 bases short, with 10 bases between. The CDR3 is 14 residues long. The CDR3 nucleotides read TGTGCCAGCTCACCTACGGGATTAAACTATGGCTACACCTTC. Translating it yields CASSPTGLNYGYTF.